A single sample gave rise to the 7 T cell receptor beta chains below, sequenced in a study of T-cell reconstitution after alpha-beta-depleted transplantation in children. Preparation of the TCRbeta library used unique molecular identifiers. TCRdb independently ran MiXCR on the PCR reads; one entry per CDR3 protein. The sample lists about 17,000 distinct CDR3 sequences, approximately 5.2% occurring once. Here the sequenced sample was PBMCs, taken before TCRalphabeta/CD19-depleted stem cell transplant. The source is a boy between 5 and 17 years old with acute lymphoblastic leukemia, due to receive a stem cell transplant.

This clonotype is classed as medium-sized. CDR3 amino acids: CASSSLRTSGEQFF. In DNA form, the CDR3 reads TGTGCCAGCAGCTCCCTAAGGACTAGCGGCGAGCAGTTCTTC. This sequence joins TRBV27 and TRBJ2-1; 10 bases line up with TRBD2. Germline CDR1 MNHEY, CDR2 SMNVEV (reference sequence). The CDR3 has 14 residues. Germline trimming cut 6 bases from V and 10 bases from J; bases unmatched to any gene: 9.

This clonotype was seen many times. The chain joins TRBV28 to TRBJ1-1; 8 nucleotides align to TRBD1. CDR3 length: 14 residues. J gave up 10 bases and V 6 bases, and 13 bases lay outside the gene matches. The germline gives CDR1 MDHEN, CDR2 SYDVKM. CDR3 sequence reads: CASSVRGQGSGAFF. CDR3 coding DNA: TGTGCCAGCAGCGTCCGTGGACAGGGAAGTGGAGCTTTCTTT.

This rearrangement joins TRBV14 to TRBJ1-3; 8 bases match TRBD1. Trimming removed 0 bases from V and 7 bases from J; junction bases left unmatched: 8. In germline, CDR1 is SGHDN, CDR2 FVKESK. The CDR3 is 16 amino acids. In nucleotides, the CDR3 is TGTGCCAGCAGCCAAGATTGGCGGAACAGGGGGAACACCATATATTTT. Translating it yields CASSQDWRNRGNTIYF.

This clonotype qualifies as medium-sized. The V gene is TRBV7-6, the J gene TRBJ1-4; D perhaps matches TRBD1 (6 bases). Germline CDR1 SGHVS, CDR2 FNYEAQ. Trimming removed 3 bases from V and 3 bases from J, with 11 bases in between. There are 15 residues in the CDR3. CDR3 bases: TGTGCCAGCAGCTTTCAAGGGGGGTCTAATGAAAAACTGTTTTTT. Residues: CASSFQGGSNEKLFF.

This clonotype was recorded many times. The rearrangement joins TRBV11-2 to TRBJ2-2; 7 positions agree with TRBD1. After removal of 4 bases from V and 0 bases from J, the junction contained 11 bases not matched to a gene. Germline V gene lookup returns CDR1 SGHAT and CDR2 FQNNGV. The CDR3 loop spans 18 amino acids. CDR3 bases: TGTGCCAGCAGCTCCCTCCGGGACAGACTATCGAACACCGGGGAGCTGTTTTTT. The encoded protein is CASSSLRDRLSNTGELFF.

This clonotype was seen at least ten times. The chain is built from TRBV7-2 and TRBJ1-3; no clear D gene. This CDR3 has 15 residues. Trimming cost V 1 base and J 0 bases, with 7 bases left between them. Germline V CDR1 and CDR2: SGHTA, FQGNSA. The DNA for the CDR3 is TGTGCCAGCAGCTTAGGGACGGCCTCTGGAAACACCATATATTTT. Translation: CASSLGTASGNTIYF. The full variable domain, rest sourced from reference TRBV7-2 and TRBJ1-3, is GAGVSQSPSNKVTEKGKDVELRCDPISGHTALYWYRQSLGQGLEFLIYFQGNSAPDKSGLPSDRFSAERTGGSVSTLTIQRTQQEDSAVYLCASSLGTASGNTIYFGEGSWLTVV.

This clonotype was recorded at least ten times. The chain is built from TRBV19 and TRBJ1-4, with TRBD1 as a possible D gene (5 bases). Germline values: CDR1 LNHDA, CDR2 SQIVND (reference sequence). Trimming took 3 bases from V and 8 from J, leaving 16 bases between them. CDR3 length: 15 amino acids. CDR3: CASSMGDGVDEKLFF. CDR3 DNA: TGTGCCAGTAGTATGGGGGACGGTGTAGACGAAAAACTGTTTTTT.